Listed below are T cell receptor beta chains from one sample, sequenced in a study of T-cell memory formation after mild COVID-19. TCRdb re-analysed the 5' RACE reads in MiXCR, keeping a single row per CDR3 protein. The table records about 540,000 distinct CDR3 sequences, over 20% of them present only once. The sequencing sample was made of PBMCs or a T cell subset sorted from them (not recorded which). These receptors all come from an adult woman who had mild COVID-19 (a few samples of this study predate the infection). Cell type and time point are not known. The CDR3 runs from the conserved cysteine through the conserved F or W. D genes are given only for firm matches. Part of the rows lack a size; the others show once, few, many or a class for expanded clones.

j_gene	v_gene	abundance	len	d_gene	CDR3nt	CDR3aa
TRBJ1-1	TRBV7-2	few	16	NA	TGTGCCAGCAGCTTAGGATTGGGGCGCATGAACACTGAAGCTTTCTTT	CASSLGLGRMNTEAFF
TRBJ2-6	TRBV5-1	NA	15	NA	TGCGCCAGCAGCCCCCCCAACAGTGGGGCCAACGTCCTGACTTTC	CASSPPNSGANVLTF
TRBJ2-7	TRBV10-3	few	16	TRBD2	TGTGCCATCAGTGGACGGCTAGCGGGAGAAGTCGACGAGCAGTACTTC	CAISGRLAGEVDEQYF
TRBJ2-1	TRBV6-5	NA	16	TRBD1	TGTGCCAGCAGTTACCCCCGGGACAGGGGTTACAATGAGCAGTTCTTC	CASSYPRDRGYNEQFF
TRBJ2-1	TRBV5-4	NA	13	NA	TGTGCCAGCAGCTTGCCCAGAACTAGTGAGCAGTTCTTC	CASSLPRTSEQFF
TRBJ1-1	TRBV25-1	NA	15	TRBD1	TGTGCCAGCAGTGTAGGGACAGGGGATGTGACTGAAGCTTTCTTT	CASSVGTGDVTEAFF
TRBJ2-1	TRBV29-1	NA	14	NA	TGCAGCGTCCTCGGCACGGAAATTTACAATGAGCAGTTCTTC	CSVLGTEIYNEQFF
TRBJ2-6	TRBV30	NA	15	NA	TGTGCCGGCAGGGGTCTCCCCTCTGGGGCCAACGTCCTGACTTTC	CAGRGLPSGANVLTF
TRBJ1-5	TRBV18	NA	13	NA	TGTGCCAGCTCACGCGACAGGACACAGCCCCAGCATTTT	CASSRDRTQPQHF
TRBJ2-1	TRBV2	NA	17	NA	TGTGCCAGCAGTGAGCCAGAAAGACAGGCCTCCGACAATGAGCAGTTCTTC	CASSEPERQASDNEQFF
TRBJ2-5	TRBV12-3/TRBV12-4	NA	15	TRBD1	TGTGCCAGCAGTTCGACGGGACAGCGACAAGAGACCCAGTACTTC	CASSSTGQRQETQYF
TRBJ2-2	TRBV3-1	NA	12	NA	TGTGCCAGCAGCCAAGAAGACGGGGAGCTGTTTTTT	CASSQEDGELFF
TRBJ2-1	TRBV7-8	NA	16	NA	TGTGCCAGCAGCTTAGTATGGCCCACGGCCTACAATGAGCAGTTCTTC	CASSLVWPTAYNEQFF
TRBJ2-3	TRBV12-3/TRBV12-4	few	12	NA	TGTGCCAGCAGACGGACTGCCGGCACGCAGTATTTT	CASRRTAGTQYF
TRBJ1-2	TRBV20-1	NA	15	NA	TGCAGTGCTAGAGGACCCCAACCCTCTGGCTATGGCTACACCTTC	CSARGPQPSGYGYTF
TRBJ1-5	TRBV9	few	16	NA	TGTGCCAGCAGCCCAGACGGGGTACATAGCAATCAGCCCCAGCATTTT	CASSPDGVHSNQPQHF
TRBJ2-4	TRBV5-1	many	14	NA	TGCGCCAGCAGCTTGAACGGGGGTGAATACATTCAGTACTTC	CASSLNGGEYIQYF
TRBJ1-1	TRBV7-9	few	14	NA	TGTGCCAGCAGCTTAGGGACGATGGACACTGAAGCTTTCTTT	CASSLGTMDTEAFF
TRBJ2-5	TRBV4-1	few	15	TRBD2	TGCGCCAGCAGAGCGAGCGGGGGGCCGGGGGAGACCCAGTACTTC	CASRASGGPGETQYF
TRBJ2-7	TRBV15	NA	13	TRBD2	TGTGCCACCTCCCCCCAAGCGGGAGCCGAGCAGTACTTC	CATSPQAGAEQYF
TRBJ2-7	TRBV24-1	few	15	TRBD1	TGTGCCACCAGTGATACGGGACAGGGGAGCTACGAGCAGTACTTC	CATSDTGQGSYEQYF
TRBJ2-5	TRBV29-1	many	13	NA	TGCAGCGCACACCCCCCCGGGAGAGAGACCCAGTACTTC	CSAHPPGRETQYF
TRBJ2-6	TRBV2	NA	16	NA	TGTGCCAGCGGGAAGACAGTTAGCTCTGGGGCCAACGTCCTGACTTTC	CASGKTVSSGANVLTF
TRBJ2-2	TRBV4-3	NA	17	NA	TGCGCCAGCAGCTCCCGGTCTGGAGGGGAGAACACCGGGGAGCTGTTTTTT	CASSSRSGGENTGELFF
TRBJ2-7	TRBV19	NA	15	NA	TGTGCCAGTAGTAAGTCGAACGGGAGAGCCTACGAGCAGTACTTC	CASSKSNGRAYEQYF
TRBJ1-2	TRBV3-1	NA	14	NA	TGTGCCAGCAGCTACGGAACAGATTACTATGGCTACACCTTC	CASSYGTDYYGYTF
TRBJ2-1	TRBV18	few	14	TRBD1	TGTGCCAGCTCCGGACAGGGGGCAAGCAATGAGCAGTTCTTC	CASSGQGASNEQFF
TRBJ1-4	TRBV30	few	15	TRBD1	TGTGCCTGGAGTCGCGCCGGGACAGGGAATGAAAAACTGTTTTTT	CAWSRAGTGNEKLFF
TRBJ2-3	TRBV9	few	17	NA	TGTGCCAGCAGCGTAGGAGGCGGGAGACAGGGAACAGATACGCAGTATTTT	CASSVGGGRQGTDTQYF
TRBJ2-1	TRBV24-1	NA	12	NA	TGTGCCACCAGTGATTTGCCCAATGAGCAGTTCTTC	CATSDLPNEQFF
TRBJ1-2	TRBV5-1	NA	16	NA	TGCGCCAGCAGCCCAACGACAGGCCCTTCTAACTATGGCTACACCTTC	CASSPTTGPSNYGYTF
TRBJ1-2	TRBV5-1	NA	15	NA	TGCGCCAGCAGCCCGACCGGGGGGTCGGACTATGGCTACACCTTC	CASSPTGGSDYGYTF
TRBJ1-2	TRBV7-2	NA	12	NA	TGTGCCAGCAGCTTAGGAGGCTGGGGCTACACCTTC	CASSLGGWGYTF
TRBJ1-2	TRBV12-3/TRBV12-4	NA	14	NA	TGTGCCAGCAGTTTGTCAGGGCAGGGTGATGGCTACACCTTC	CASSLSGQGDGYTF
TRBJ2-1	TRBV27	many	12	TRBD2	TGTGCCAGCAGTTTAGAAAGCGGGAGGCAGTTCTTC	CASSLESGRQFF
TRBJ2-7	TRBV6-2/TRBV6-3	few	17	NA	TGTGCCAGCAGTTACTTGGGACCGGGTCAGGGATCCTACGAGCAGTACTTC	CASSYLGPGQGSYEQYF
TRBJ2-3	TRBV20-1	NA	14	TRBD2	TGCAGTGCTACGCCTAGCGGGGGGGCCGGTACGCAGTATTTT	CSATPSGGAGTQYF
TRBJ2-1	TRBV30	many	11	TRBD1	TGTGCCGGGGGACAGGGGATTGAGCAGTTCTTC	CAGGQGIEQFF
TRBJ1-2	TRBV24-1	few	17	NA	TGTGCCACCAGTGATCCCAGATACAGGGAAGGAATAGATGGCTACACCTTC	CATSDPRYREGIDGYTF
TRBJ1-2	TRBV11-2	NA	13	NA	TGTGCCAGCCGCGATCGAGGGGGGAAAGGCTACACCTTC	CASRDRGGKGYTF
TRBJ1-2	TRBV5-1	NA	17	TRBD1	TGCGCCAGCAGCTTCGGGACAGGGGGCTTGACGGACTATGGCTACACCTTC	CASSFGTGGLTDYGYTF
TRBJ2-2	TRBV4-1	NA	14	NA	TGCGCCAGCAGCCAAGCGGCGGGGTCCGGGGAGCTGTTTTTT	CASSQAAGSGELFF
TRBJ1-1	TRBV11-3	few	15	NA	TGTGCCAGCAGCACCCGGACAGCCCTGAACACTGAAGCTTTCTTT	CASSTRTALNTEAFF
TRBJ1-2	TRBV7-9	few	12	NA	TGTGCCAGCAGCTTACTTCCTGGGGGCTACACCTTC	CASSLLPGGYTF
TRBJ1-6	TRBV5-1	NA	9	NA	TGCGCCAGCAGCTCGGCAAGCCACTTT	CASSSASHF
TRBJ2-3	TRBV12-3/TRBV12-4	many	13	NA	TGTGCCAGCACCCCGGCGGGCACAGATACGCAGTATTTT	CASTPAGTDTQYF
TRBJ2-7	TRBV12-3/TRBV12-4	NA	14	TRBD1	TGTGCCAGCAATGGACAGGGGGGGACCTACGAGCAGTACTTC	CASNGQGGTYEQYF
TRBJ1-2	TRBV12-3/TRBV12-4	NA	14	TRBD1	TGTGCCAGCAGTTTATCCGGGACAGGGGATGGCTACACCTTC	CASSLSGTGDGYTF